This T cell receptor (beta chain) was captured by sequencing in a study of T cell responses to AZD1222 COVID-19 vaccine. Produced via immunoSEQ multiplex PCR; TCRdb's table is partial and in-frame only. Of approximately 190,000 clones listed, 85% to 95% were seen once; the top ten hold about 1.2%. The study, taken as a whole, reports: Dominant at 160-218 and 743-854, vaccine-associated CD4 TCRs also spanned spike.

A word on this clone: Its antigen is undetermined.

V lost 6 bases, J lost 4 bases, and 7 bases stayed unmatched. The CDR3 is 15 amino acids. Per the germline V gene, CDR1 is KGHDR and CDR2 is SFDVKD. This receptor was obtained from an adult in good health. The rearrangement joins TRBV24-1 to TRBJ2-1; 8 bases match TRBD2. Source: peripheral blood, taken on day 0 of AZD1222 vaccination. The CDR3 DNA reads as TGTGCCACCAGTCGGGCGGGGGGTTCATACAATGAGCAGTTCTTC. It translates to CATSRAGGSYNEQFF.